What follows are 10 T cell receptor beta chains derived from one specimen sequenced in a study of beta chain features in type 1 diabetes (dated by TCRdb to between 2017 and 2018). No antigen has been assigned to these receptors. Study-level results and caveats: A moderate but significant shortening of TCRB CDR3 length was observed in type 1 diabetes patients in all four CD4+ subsets.

Library preparation employed the immunoSEQ multiplex PCR assay. The entire amount of isolated RNA was reverse transcribed using the High Capacity cDNA Reverse Transcription Kit, so the sequenced TCRB transcripts were expressed ones. TCRdb took this table from immuneACCESS and kept in-frame rearrangements with V and J called. Such tables lack part of the clones; where checked against another copy, unresolved V genes explain under half of the gap, and the rest is unexplained. This sample holds approximately 150,000 clones; approximately 13% were observed only once. The top ten constitute approximately 1.3% of the sample. Sequenced material: central memory CD4+ T cells from blood. The receptors stem from a man aged 18-30 years with type 1 diabetes.

This clone was seen only a few times. The chain joins TRBV6-5 to TRBJ2-3; 8 bases agree with TRBD2. Germline CDR1 and CDR2: MNHEY and SVGAGI. Trimming cost V 6 bases and J 5 bases; bases outside gene matches: 10. The CDR3 consists of 15 residues. The CDR3 is CASRSERGTQDTQYF. DNA for the CDR3: TGTGCCAGCAGATCAGAGCGGGGGACACAAGATACGCAGTATTTT.

The chain carries TRBV2 and TRBJ1-4; no clear D gene. CDR3 length: 11 amino acids. CDR1 and CDR2 (germline): SNHLY, FYNNEI. V was clipped by 4 bases and J by 8 bases, with 5 bases between them. The CDR3 nucleotides are TGTGCCAGCAGTGTCTTCGAAAAACTGTTTTTT. This sequence encodes CASSVFEKLFF.

Comments on this clone: Other DNA sequences within the sample encode an identical CDR3. The CDR3: CAWSVQDEQYF. The CDR3 nucleotides read TGTGCCTGGAGTGTTCAGGACGAGCAGTACTTC. The rearrangement uses TRBV30 and TRBJ2-7; no clear D gene. The CDR3 has 11 residues. V was pared by 0 bases and J by 5 bases, with 5 bases between. Germline CDR1 GTSNPN, CDR2 SVGIG (reference sequence). Drawing the rest from reference TRBV30 and TRBJ2-7, the complete variable domain is SQTIHQWPATLVQPVGSPLSLECTVEGTSNPNLYWYRQAAGRGLQLLFYSVGIGQISSEVPQNLSASRPQDRQFILSSKKLLLSDSGFYLCAWSVQDEQYFGPGTRLTVT.

This clone was counted a few times. The chain carries TRBV6-5 and TRBJ2-7; 8 nucleotides match TRBD1. Germline lookup yields CDR1 MNHEY and CDR2 SVGAGI. V lost 4 bases to trimming and J lost 6 bases; unmatched junction nucleotides: 11. The CDR3 totals 15 residues. CDR3 nucleotide sequence: TGTGCCAGCAGTTGGAACCATCCTACAGGGGGCGAGCAGTACTTC. Protein sequence: CASSWNHPTGGEQYF.

This clone was recorded many times. The rearrangement links TRBV11-2 to TRBJ2-4; D is uncertain. Germline V gene sequence: CDR1 SGHAT, CDR2 FQNNGV. The CDR3 is 12 residues long. Deletions cut 5 bases from V and 11 bases from J, with 13 bases between. CDR3 DNA sequence: TGTGCCAGCAGCGCCGAAAACTACCTTCAGTACTTC. It translates to CASSAENYLQYF.

In this sample, this clone turned up a few times. This rearrangement joins TRBV4-2 to TRBJ2-3; D unresolved. The CDR3 consists of 15 residues. Per germline, CDR1 LGHNA and CDR2 YNFKEQ. V lost 1 base and J lost 5, with 13 bases in between. This CDR3 reads CASSQVGPARDTQYF. The CDR3 DNA reads as TGTGCCAGCAGCCAAGTCGGACCTGCGCGAGATACGCAGTATTTT.

The chain joins TRBV6-1 to TRBJ2-3; D tentatively reads TRBD1 or TRBD2 (5 bases each). The V gene's germline CDR1 is MNHNS and CDR2 SASEGT. Trimming pared 5 bases from V and 5 bases from J, leaving 11 bases between. This CDR3 has 13 amino acids. CDR3 nucleotides: TGTGCCAGCAGTTCCTCGAGGGGAGATACGCAGTATTTT. Translated, it gives CASSSSRGDTQYF.

V and J are TRBV11-2 and TRBJ1-6, with D hard to call. Trimming removed 0 bases from V and 8 bases from J, with 5 bases in between. The CDR3 covers 13 residues. In germline, CDR1 is SGHAT, CDR2 FQNNGV. DNA for the CDR3: TGTGCCAGCAGCTTAGAGGACGATTCACCCCTCCACTTT. Amino acids: CASSLEDDSPLHF.

This clone was recorded at least ten times. The rearrangement joins TRBV7-9 to TRBJ1-1; D is ambiguous. Trimming stripped 5 bases from V and 4 bases from J, with 14 bases between. Germline values: CDR1 SEHNR, CDR2 FQNEAQ (reference sequence). The CDR3 has 14 residues. The DNA for the CDR3 is TGTGCCAGCAGCCCCTCGGGATACGGCACTGAAGCTTTCTTT. It specifies CASSPSGYGTEAFF.

The gene calls are TRBV2 and TRBJ1-2, with D possibly being TRBD1 (5 bases). CDR1 and CDR2 (germline): SNHLY, FYNNEI. CDR3 length equals 14 residues. With 7 bases removed from V and 4 bases from J, the gap between germline ends came to 16 bases. Written as DNA, the CDR3 is TGTGCCAGCACCCCGGGGAGGGGTGCCTATGGCTACACCTTC. It encodes CASTPGRGAYGYTF.